This note documents a single TCR beta chain sequence. Its antigen is unidentified. This entry comes from a study of OX40 agonist ivuxolimab in advanced cancers. Study background: Partial responses occurred in Three dose-escalation patients, one with hepatocellular carcinoma and two with cutaneous melanoma. Study-wide results and limits: Clonal expansion was among the lowest in partial responders at 0.1-3.0 mg/kg, especially CD8+. At 0.1 to 3.0 mg/kg and by week 6, CD4+ and CD8+ T cells in the blood had expanded clonally.

V dropped 0 bases and J dropped 1 base, with 11 bases sitting between them. Germline assignment: CDR1 PRHDT and CDR2 FYEKMQ (reference sequence). The CDR3 sequence is 16 residues long. With autoimmune disease history or systemic immunosuppression, patients were excluded. This table comes from immunoSEQ multiplex PCR, and its TCRdb copy is limited to in-frame clones, with some not included. The sample shows approximately 70,000 clones, approximately 81% of them seen only once. This clonotype originated in an adult with an advanced solid tumor such as melanoma, head and neck, liver or kidney cancer. Material: CD4+ or CD8+ T cells sorted from blood, obtained in a trial of the OX40 agonist ivuxolimab. This chain joins TRBV13 and TRBJ2-3, with D hard to call. CDR3 in DNA: TGTGCCAGCAGCTTAGGGGGCGTCGCGGGCACAGATACGCAGTATTTT. This gives the protein CASSLGGVAGTDTQYF.